What follows are 28 T cell receptor beta chains derived from one specimen sequenced in a study of Graves' ophthalmopathy and Graves' hyperthyroidism (dated by TCRdb to the late 2010s). Sequencing was performed on an Illumina HiSeq 2000. For repertoire sequencing, the TCR beta CDR3 regions were amplified from RNA transcripts. A first-round RT-PCR used HTBI primers with the Qiagen OneStep RT-PCR kit, followed by a second-round multiplex PCR, size selection and purification. TCRdb reprocessing: public reads trimmed at Q25 with fastp, clones called with MiXCR, in-frame beta chains kept. Every entry covers one CDR3 protein and lists the most common genes and DNA from its rows. This sample is represented by 200,000 to 250,000 distinct CDR3 sequences; 45% of them were singletons. Together, the top ten hold 40% to 55% of the sample. Sequencing was done on a sample of peripheral blood. These receptors came from an adult man with Graves' ophthalmopathy.

To note about this clonotype: The junction shows a germline mismatch at one end, possibly a read error. The chain combines TRBV2 with TRBJ2-5, with TRBD2 identical over 9 bases. With the DNA end fitting TRBJ2-1 better, the J assignment may be wrong. The CDR3 is made up of 17 amino acids. Germline V gene sequence: CDR1 SNHLY, CDR2 FYNNEI. The CDR3 sequence is CGSSEYRVSGSGDEQFF. The CDR3 DNA is TGTGGCAGCAGTGAATATCGGGTTAGCGGGAGTGGGGATGAGCAGTTCTTC.

This clonotype came up a few times. V and J are TRBV7-2 and TRBJ2-7; D remains unclear. The CDR3 covers 14 residues. The germline V gene encodes CDR1 SGHTA and CDR2 FQGNSA. The V end lost 1 base, the J end lost 4 bases, and 11 bases lay between the germline ends. The DNA for the CDR3 is TGTGCCAGCAGCTTAGGCACCACGACTTACGAGCAGTACTTC. As protein: CASSLGTTTYEQYF.

The V gene is TRBV7-8, the J gene TRBJ1-3, with TRBD1 as a possible D gene (5 bases). Looked up from germline, CDR1 is SGHVS and CDR2 is FQNEAQ. This CDR3 has 16 residues. The ends were cut back, 1 base at V and 5 bases at J, with 15 bases in the middle. CDR3 sequence reads: CASSLDQGRWRNTIYF. CDR3 DNA sequence: TGTGCCAGCAGCTTAGATCAGGGCAGGTGGAGAAACACCATATATTTT. The entire variable domain, with the rest obtained from reference TRBV7-8 and TRBJ1-3, is as follows: GAGVSQSPRYKVAKRGQDVALRCDPISGHVSLFWYQQALGQGPEFLTYFQNEAQLDKSGLPSDRFFAERPEGSVSTLKIQRTQQEDSAVYLCASSLDQGRWRNTIYFGEGSWLTVV.

The V gene is TRBV7-3, the J gene TRBJ1-3; TRBD1 matches at 11 bases. There are 14 residues in the CDR3. J lost 8 bases, V lost 6 bases, and 6 bases had no gene match. Per the germline V gene, CDR1 is SGHTA and CDR2 is FQGTGA. The CDR3 loop is CASSPGTGGDTIYF. The DNA of the CDR3 is TGTGCCAGCAGTCCCGGGACAGGGGGTGACACCATATATTTT.

The V gene is TRBV6-5, the J gene TRBJ1-1, with 7 positions matching TRBD1. Germline CDR1 MNHEY, CDR2 SVGAGI. The CDR3 runs to 15 residues. With 5 bases clipped from V and 1 base from J, the junction kept 7 bases outside the gene matches. CDR3 coding DNA: TGTGCCAGCAGTGACCCCGGGACAGCGAACACTGAAGCTTTCTTT. It yields the protein CASSDPGTANTEAFF.

The V and J genes are TRBV12-3 or TRBV12-4 and TRBJ2-5, with 9 bases lining up with TRBD1. CDR3 length: 14 residues. The V gene end was trimmed by 8 bases and the J gene end by 1 base; junction bases not matched to a gene: 5. The CDR3 DNA is TGTGCCAGCCTGGGGGACAGGGCCCAAGAGACCCAGTACTTC. Amino acid sequence: CASLGDRAQETQYF.

This clonotype came up many times. This chain connects TRBV25-1 to TRBJ2-7; D gene uncertain. This CDR3 has 11 residues. V was shortened by 5 bases and J by 6 bases, with 8 bases between the two germline ends. CDR1 and CDR2 (germline): MGHDK, SYGVNS. CDR3 coding DNA: TGTGCCAGCAGTATCGGTACCGAGCAGTACTTC. As protein: CASSIGTEQYF.

In this sample, this clonotype turned up a few times. The chain combines TRBV7-9 with TRBJ2-6; no clear D. There are 16 residues in the CDR3. Deletions cut 5 bases from V and 0 bases from J, with 11 bases between. Germline values: CDR1 SEHNR, CDR2 FQNEAQ (reference sequence). The CDR3 reads CASSPLGFSGANVLTF. The CDR3, as DNA: TGTGCCAGCAGCCCCCTCGGCTTCTCTGGGGCCAACGTCCTGACTTTC.

The chain combines TRBV7-6 with TRBJ1-6; D is unclear. The V gene's germline CDR1 is SGHVS and CDR2 FNYEAQ. This CDR3 contains 15 residues. V gave up 3 bases and J gave up 1 base, with 7 bases separating them. The chain's CDR3 is CASSLGGSYNSPLHF. CDR3 in DNA: TGTGCCAGCAGCTTGGGTGGATCCTATAATTCACCCCTCCACTTT.

The V call is TRBV6-5, the J call TRBJ1-1; 7 nucleotides align to TRBD1. The J segment lost 0 bases and the V segment lost 6 bases, leaving 4 bases of the junction unmatched. The CDR3 length is 14 residues. Looked up from germline, CDR1 is MNHEY and CDR2 is SVGAGI. CDR3 region: CASRGGGLNTEAFF. The CDR3 DNA is TGTGCCAGCAGAGGGGGCGGGTTGAACACTGAAGCTTTCTTT.

This rearrangement joins TRBV20-1 to TRBJ2-7; 13 bases align to TRBD2. The CDR3 is 15 amino acids. V was pared by 4 bases and J by 4 bases, with 7 bases of the junction left unmatched. The germline V gene encodes CDR1 DFQATT and CDR2 SNEGSKA (reference sequence). CDR3 nucleotide sequence: TGCAGTGCTAATCAACTAGCGGGAGGGCTGTACGAGCAGTACTTC. The encoded protein is CSANQLAGGLYEQYF.

The V call is TRBV7-2, the J call TRBJ1-5; D perhaps matches TRBD1 (5 bases). Trimming cost V 0 bases and J 5 bases, with 11 bases left between them. CDR3 length: 15 amino acids. Germline V gives CDR1 SGHTA, CDR2 FQGNSA. The CDR3 nucleotides read TGTGCCAGCAGCTTAGCAGGGGCCAGCTATCAGCCCCAGCATTTT. This gives the protein CASSLAGASYQPQHF.

The chain couples TRBV2 to TRBJ1-4; D is undetermined. Trimming removed 6 bases at V and 0 bases at J, with 8 bases between. There are 14 residues in the CDR3. Per the germline V gene, CDR1 is SNHLY and CDR2 is FYNNEI. The CDR3 nucleotides are TGTGCCAGCAGATCAGATGCAACTAATGAAAAACTGTTTTTT. The encoded protein is CASRSDATNEKLFF.

As concerns this clonotype: At one end, the junction sequence differs from germline, possibly due to a read error. The V gene is TRBV7-2, the J gene TRBJ2-2; D is perhaps TRBD1 or TRBD2 (5 bases each). Germline assignment: CDR1 SGHTA and CDR2 FQGNSA. The CDR3 totals 13 residues. The CDR3 DNA reads TGTGCCGGCAGCCCGTCGGGGCTGGGGGAGCTGTTTTTT. Its translation is CAGSPSGLGELFF.

The chain recombines TRBV19 with TRBJ1-5; D is perhaps TRBD1 (5 bases). The germline V gene encodes CDR1 LNHDA and CDR2 SQIVND (reference sequence). Trimming removed 9 bases from V and 4 bases from J, with 13 bases in between. CDR3 length: 13 residues. The CDR3 DNA follows: TGTGCCAGCCAACCGGGGGAAAATCAGCCCCAGCATTTT. It is translated as CASQPGENQPQHF.

This clonotype came up a few times. The chain combines TRBV12-3 or TRBV12-4 with TRBJ2-7; TRBD2 might be the D (5 bases). This CDR3 spans 14 amino acids. V was shortened by 5 bases and J by 4 bases, with 15 bases between the two germline ends. The CDR3 region is CASSAWRAGYEQYF. The CDR3, as DNA: TGTGCCAGCAGTGCCTGGCGGGCTGGGTACGAGCAGTACTTC.

This clonotype was found a few times. This chain joins TRBV20-1 and TRBJ2-5, with TRBD2 identical over 14 bases. CDR3 length: 15 amino acids. The J segment lost 1 base and the V segment lost 6 bases, leaving 4 bases of the junction unmatched. Germline loops: CDR1 DFQATT, CDR2 SNEGSKA (reference sequence). In DNA form, the CDR3 reads TGCAGTGCCCAGGGACTAGCGGGAGTCCAAGAGACCCAGTACTTC. Translated: CSAQGLAGVQETQYF.

The V gene is TRBV7-9, the J gene TRBJ1-2; the match to TRBD1 covers 9 bases. Germline-derived CDR1 and CDR2 are SEHNR and FQNEAQ (reference sequence). V gave up 5 bases and J gave up 10 bases; unmatched junction bases: 2. This CDR3 comprises 11 residues. This chain's CDR3 is CASSRDRDYTF. DNA of the CDR3: TGTGCCAGCAGCCGGGACAGGGACTACACCTTC.

The chain has TRBV20-1 and TRBJ2-7; perhaps D is TRBD1 or TRBD2 (5 bases each). The J call may not be correct, given that the DNA end is closer to TRBJ2-5. Germline CDR1 reads DFQATT; CDR2 reads SNEGSKA (reference sequence). This CDR3 region has 12 residues. CDR3 amino acids: CSARGDPETQYF. DNA of the CDR3: TGCAGTGCTAGAGGGGACCCGGAGACCCAGTACTTC.

The rearrangement uses TRBV14 and TRBJ1-6; 7 nucleotides agree with TRBD1. Looked up from germline, CDR1 is SGHDN and CDR2 is FVKESK. CDR3 length equals 14 residues. J was trimmed by 7 bases and V by 4 bases; bases with no gene match: 4. Written as DNA, the CDR3 is TGTGCCAGCAGCCTCGGGACAGCCAATTCACCCCTCCACTTT. Translated, it gives CASSLGTANSPLHF.

J is TRBJ1-1 and V is TRBV7-9; 9 bases align to TRBD1. V lost 5 bases and J lost 4; bases outside the gene matches: 8. CDR1 and CDR2 (germline): SEHNR, FQNEAQ (reference sequence). The CDR3 extends over 15 amino acids. CDR3: CASSPTGGMGTEAFF. DNA for the CDR3: TGTGCCAGCAGCCCGACAGGGGGTATGGGCACTGAAGCTTTCTTT.

This chain joins TRBV2 and TRBJ2-2; tentatively, D is TRBD1 or TRBD2 (5 bases each). The CDR3 has 14 residues. Germline V gene lookup returns CDR1 SNHLY and CDR2 FYNNEI. Trimming cost V 6 bases and J 3 bases, with 11 bases left between them. The DNA of the CDR3 is TGTGCCAGCAGGTCCCTGGGGGACACCGGGGAGCTGTTTTTT. Its translation: CASRSLGDTGELFF.

Remarks on this clonotype: Compared with germline, one end of the junction differs, possibly owing to a read error. The chain couples TRBV7-9 to TRBJ1-1; D perhaps matches TRBD1 (6 bases). This CDR3 has 14 residues. From germline, CDR1 is SEHNR and CDR2 FQNEAQ (reference sequence). The CDR3 DNA follows: TGTGCCAGCAGCTTAGATAAGGGACAACACGAAGCTTCCTTT. This encodes CASSLDKGQHEASF.

J is TRBJ1-1 and V is TRBV7-9; 9 nucleotides line up with TRBD1. V shed 4 bases and J 6 bases; nucleotides not matched to a gene: 9. Germline CDR1 SEHNR, CDR2 FQNEAQ (reference sequence). This CDR3 is 15 amino acids long. The CDR3 protein is CASSWRGQGKAEAFF. The CDR3 nucleotides are TGTGCCAGCAGCTGGCGGGGACAGGGTAAGGCTGAAGCTTTCTTT.

In nucleotides, the CDR3 is TGTGCCAGCAGTTCCTCGGGACGGAATGGTAATTCACCCCTCCACTTT. This codes for CASSSSGRNGNSPLHF. The V call is TRBV12-3 or TRBV12-4, the J call TRBJ1-6, with D perhaps TRBD1 (5 bases). V was trimmed by 4 bases and J by 6 bases, leaving 16 bases between them. CDR3 length: 16 amino acids.

This clonotype has a handful of counts. The J gene is TRBJ1-3, the V gene TRBV28; D uncertain. Germline CDR1 reads MDHEN; CDR2 reads SYDVKM. The CDR3 is 14 amino acids. The V end lost 3 bases, the J end lost 2 bases, and 8 bases lay between the germline ends. The CDR3 spells CASSLRVPGNTIYF. DNA of the CDR3: TGTGCCAGCAGTTTGAGGGTTCCTGGAAACACCATATATTTT.

The chain is built from TRBV7-9 and TRBJ2-3; D ambiguous. V was trimmed by 5 bases and J by 2 bases, leaving 8 bases between them. Per germline, CDR1 SEHNR and CDR2 FQNEAQ (reference sequence). The CDR3 has 13 amino acids. CDR3 sequence (DNA): TGTGCCAGCAGCCCACTTTACACAGATACGCAGTATTTT. It specifies CASSPLYTDTQYF.

V gene TRBV4-1 combines with J gene TRBJ1-2; TRBD1 matches at 11 bases. CDR1 is MGHRA and CDR2 is YSYEKL in the germline V gene. The J segment lost 4 bases and the V segment lost 8 bases, leaving 9 bases of the junction unmatched. The CDR3 runs to 15 residues. The CDR3 is CASLGQGAGGYGYTF. For the CDR3, the DNA is TGCGCCAGCTTAGGACAGGGGGCAGGGGGCTATGGCTACACCTTC.